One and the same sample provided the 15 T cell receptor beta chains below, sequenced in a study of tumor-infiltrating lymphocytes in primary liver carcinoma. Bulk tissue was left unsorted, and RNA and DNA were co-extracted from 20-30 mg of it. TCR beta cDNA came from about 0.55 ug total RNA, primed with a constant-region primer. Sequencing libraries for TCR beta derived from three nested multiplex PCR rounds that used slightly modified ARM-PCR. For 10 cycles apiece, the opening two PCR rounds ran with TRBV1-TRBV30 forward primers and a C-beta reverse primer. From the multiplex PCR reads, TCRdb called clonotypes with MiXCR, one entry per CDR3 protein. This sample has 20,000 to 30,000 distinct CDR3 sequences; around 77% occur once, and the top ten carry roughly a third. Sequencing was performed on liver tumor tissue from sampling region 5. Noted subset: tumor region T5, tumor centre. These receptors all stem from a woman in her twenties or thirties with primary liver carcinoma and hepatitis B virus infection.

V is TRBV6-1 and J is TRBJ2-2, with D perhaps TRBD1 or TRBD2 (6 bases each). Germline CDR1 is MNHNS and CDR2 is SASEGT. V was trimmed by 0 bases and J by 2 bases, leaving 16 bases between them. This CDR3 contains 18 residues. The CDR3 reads CASSEALARGANTGELFF. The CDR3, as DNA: TGTGCCAGCAGTGAAGCATTGGCGAGGGGGGCCAACACCGGGGAGCTGTTTTTT.

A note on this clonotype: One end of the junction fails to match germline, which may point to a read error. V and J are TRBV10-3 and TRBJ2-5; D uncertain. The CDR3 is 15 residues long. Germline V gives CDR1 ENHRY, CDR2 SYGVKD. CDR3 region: CAISETAIRQETQCF. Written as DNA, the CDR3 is TGTGCCATCAGTGAGACGGCTATCAGACAAGAGACCCAGTGCTTC.

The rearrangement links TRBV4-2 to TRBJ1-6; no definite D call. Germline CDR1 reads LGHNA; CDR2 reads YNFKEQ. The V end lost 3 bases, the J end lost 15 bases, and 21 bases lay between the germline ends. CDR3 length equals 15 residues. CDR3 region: CASSQDITAVRLLHF. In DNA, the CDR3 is TGTGCCAGCAGCCAGGATATCACCGCCGTTCGGCTCCTCCACTTT.

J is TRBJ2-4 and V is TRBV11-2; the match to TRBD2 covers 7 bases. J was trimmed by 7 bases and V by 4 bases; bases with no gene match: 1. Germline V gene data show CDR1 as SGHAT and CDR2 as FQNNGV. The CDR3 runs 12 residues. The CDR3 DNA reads TGTGCCAGCAGCTGGGGGGGGAACATTCAGTACTTC. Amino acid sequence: CASSWGGNIQYF.

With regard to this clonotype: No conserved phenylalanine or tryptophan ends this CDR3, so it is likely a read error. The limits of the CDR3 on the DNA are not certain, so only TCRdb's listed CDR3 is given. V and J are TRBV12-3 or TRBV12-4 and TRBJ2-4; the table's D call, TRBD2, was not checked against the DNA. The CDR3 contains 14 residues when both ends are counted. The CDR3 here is CASSLGREGDIQYS.

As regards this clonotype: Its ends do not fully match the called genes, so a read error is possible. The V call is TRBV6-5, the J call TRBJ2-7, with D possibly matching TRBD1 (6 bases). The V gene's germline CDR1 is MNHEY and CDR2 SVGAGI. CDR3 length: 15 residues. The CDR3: CASRYKDSSSYGQCF. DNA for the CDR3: TGTGCCAGCAGATACAAGGACAGCAGCTCCTACGGGCAGTGCTTC.

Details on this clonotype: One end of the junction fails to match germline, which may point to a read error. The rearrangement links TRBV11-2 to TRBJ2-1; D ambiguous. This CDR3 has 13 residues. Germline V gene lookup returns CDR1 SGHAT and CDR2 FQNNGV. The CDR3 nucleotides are TGCGCCAGCAGTTTATATGATGCCTATGAGCAGTTCTTC. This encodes CASSLYDAYEQFF.

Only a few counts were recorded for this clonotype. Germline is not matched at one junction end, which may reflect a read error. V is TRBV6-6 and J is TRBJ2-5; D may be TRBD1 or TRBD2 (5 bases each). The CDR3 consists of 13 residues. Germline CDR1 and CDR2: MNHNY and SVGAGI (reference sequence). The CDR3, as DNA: TGTACCAGCAGTCGACGGGACCTAGAAACCCAGTACTTC. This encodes CTSSRRDLETQYF.

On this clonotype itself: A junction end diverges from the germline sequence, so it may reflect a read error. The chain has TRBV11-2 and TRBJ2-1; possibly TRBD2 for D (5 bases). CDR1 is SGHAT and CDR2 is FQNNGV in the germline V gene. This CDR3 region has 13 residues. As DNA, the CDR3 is TGTGCAAGCAGCGGTTACAGCGACAATGAACAGATCTTC. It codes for CASSGYSDNEQIF.

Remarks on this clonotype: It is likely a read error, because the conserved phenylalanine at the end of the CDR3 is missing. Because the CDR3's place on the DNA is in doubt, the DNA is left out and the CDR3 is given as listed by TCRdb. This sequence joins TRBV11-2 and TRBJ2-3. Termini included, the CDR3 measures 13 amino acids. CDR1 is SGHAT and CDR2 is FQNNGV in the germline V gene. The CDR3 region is CASSLVNSGTQFI.

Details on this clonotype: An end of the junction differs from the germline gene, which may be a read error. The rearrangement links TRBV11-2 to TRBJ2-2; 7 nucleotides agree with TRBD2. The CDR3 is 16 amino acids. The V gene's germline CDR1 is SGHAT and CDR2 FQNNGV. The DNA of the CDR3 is TGTGCCAGCAGCTCGACACGTTCCGGGAGGTCCGGGGAGCTGTTATTT. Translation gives CASSSTRSGRSGELLF.

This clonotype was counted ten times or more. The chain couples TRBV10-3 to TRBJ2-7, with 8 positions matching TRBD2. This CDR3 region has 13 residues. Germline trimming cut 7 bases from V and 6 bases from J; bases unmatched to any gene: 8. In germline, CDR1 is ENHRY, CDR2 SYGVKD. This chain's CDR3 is CAIKPAGAGEQYF. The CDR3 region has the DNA TGTGCCATCAAACCAGCGGGAGCAGGCGAGCAGTACTTC.

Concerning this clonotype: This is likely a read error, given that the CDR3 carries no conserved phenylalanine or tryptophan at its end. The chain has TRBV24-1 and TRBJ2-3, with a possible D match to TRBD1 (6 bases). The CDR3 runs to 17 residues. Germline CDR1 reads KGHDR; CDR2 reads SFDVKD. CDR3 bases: TGTGCCATCAGTGATGGTATAGGGACAACCCCCGGAGGTACGCAGTATTCT. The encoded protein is CAISDGIGTTPGGTQYS.

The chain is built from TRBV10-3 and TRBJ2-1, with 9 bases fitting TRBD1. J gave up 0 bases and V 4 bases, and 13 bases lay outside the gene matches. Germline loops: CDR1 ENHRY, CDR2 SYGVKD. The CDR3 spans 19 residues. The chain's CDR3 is CAISASKQGAKASYNEQFF. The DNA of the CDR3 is TGTGCCATCAGTGCGTCCAAACAGGGGGCAAAAGCCTCCTACAATGAGCAGTTCTTC.

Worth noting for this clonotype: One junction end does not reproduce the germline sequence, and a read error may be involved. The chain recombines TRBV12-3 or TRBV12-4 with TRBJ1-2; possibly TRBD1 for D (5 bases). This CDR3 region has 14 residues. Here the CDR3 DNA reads TGTACCAGTACCCAAGGGGAGAGGGGATTTGGCTACACCTTC. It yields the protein CTSTQGERGFGYTF.